The 12 T cell receptor beta chains listed next were all sequenced from one sample in a study of identical twins. One entry per CDR3 protein, called by TCRdb with MiXCR from the 5' RACE reads. The table lists approximately 280,000 distinct CDR3 sequences, roughly 8.6% of them singletons, with approximately 2% in the top ten. The data were also submitted as part of a second study, on yellow fever vaccine responses in identical twins.

Sequencing used memory (CD45RO+) T cells sorted from blood. The receptors were sampled from a woman aged 18-29 years in good health.

This clonotype was seen a handful of times. V is TRBV7-2 and J is TRBJ2-1, with TRBD2 matching 8 bases. This CDR3 is built from 16 residues. The germline CDR1 and CDR2 sequences are SGHTA and FQGNSA. V trimming: 1 base; J trimming: 1 base; junction bases outside the gene matches: 3. The CDR3 DNA reads as TGTGCCAGCAGCTTAGGAGCGGGGGCTTCCTACAATGAGCAGTTCTTC. Residues: CASSLGAGASYNEQFF.

V is TRBV3-1 and J is TRBJ2-7; 10 bases align to TRBD2. The V gene's germline CDR1 is LGHDT and CDR2 YNNKEL (reference sequence). This CDR3 has 18 amino acids. Germline trimming cut 2 bases from V and 4 bases from J; bases unmatched to any gene: 14. The CDR3 bases are TGTGCCAGCAGCCAATCGTGGAGTAGGGCTAGCGGGAGATACGAGCAGTACTTC. It is translated as CASSQSWSRASGRYEQYF.

This clonotype was seen ten or more times. This chain connects TRBV6-1 to TRBJ2-3; 8 positions match TRBD1. Trimming removed 5 bases from V and 0 bases from J; junction bases left unmatched: 10. This CDR3 spans 17 amino acids. Germline V CDR1 and CDR2: MNHNS, SASEGT. This chain's CDR3 is CASSPLGTGASTDTQYF. The DNA for the CDR3 is TGTGCCAGCAGTCCTCTAGGGACAGGAGCCAGCACAGATACGCAGTATTTT.

The chain employs TRBV4-2 and TRBJ2-5, with D tentatively TRBD2 (5 bases). V was trimmed by 3 bases and J by 1 base, leaving 12 bases between them. CDR1 and CDR2 from the germline V gene are LGHNA and YNFKEQ. The CDR3 spans 15 residues. DNA for the CDR3: TGTGCCAGCAGCCATGCCACGGGGTCCCAAGAGACCCAGTACTTC. This gives the protein CASSHATGSQETQYF.

A few counts support this clonotype. This chain uses TRBV20-1 with TRBJ1-6; tentative D call: TRBD1 (5 bases). Germline CDR1 DFQATT, CDR2 SNEGSKA (reference sequence). CDR3 length equals 13 residues. The V end lost 1 base, the J end lost 9 bases, and 10 bases lay between the germline ends. DNA for the CDR3: TGCAGTGCTAGAGGGACACTCTCTTCACCCCTCCACTTT. It specifies CSARGTLSSPLHF.

Ten or more counts support this clonotype. The chain employs TRBV28 and TRBJ1-1, with D possibly TRBD1 on 6 matching bases. Trimming took off 7 bases at V and 1 base at J, with 16 bases between the two ends. The germline V gene has CDR1 MDHEN and CDR2 SYDVKM. The CDR3 is made up of 15 amino acids. The CDR3 sequence: CASNPPGAENTEAFF. DNA of the CDR3: TGTGCCAGCAACCCCCCGGGGGCCGAGAACACTGAAGCTTTCTTT.

Many counts were recorded for this clonotype. This chain connects TRBV7-2 to TRBJ2-2; 7 nucleotides match TRBD1. Germline CDR1 is SGHTA and CDR2 is FQGNSA. The CDR3 consists of 14 residues. Trimming cost V 4 bases and J 4 bases; bases outside gene matches: 3. The CDR3 DNA follows: TGTGCCAGCAGCTGGGGACAGATCACCGGGGAGCTGTTTTTT. It specifies CASSWGQITGELFF.

Ten or more counts support this clonotype. The chain uses TRBV12-3 or TRBV12-4 and TRBJ2-2, with 8 bases matching TRBD1. This CDR3 has 17 residues. Trimming took 6 bases from V and 1 from J; bases not matched to a gene: 10. The CDR3 reads CASSPNPGTGNTGELFF. The CDR3, as DNA: TGTGCCAGCAGCCCGAATCCCGGGACAGGGAACACCGGGGAGCTGTTTTTT.

In this sample, this clonotype turned up many times. The J gene is TRBJ2-3, the V gene TRBV5-1; D is uncertain. Trimming stripped 6 bases from V and 2 bases from J, with 10 bases between. Germline loops: CDR1 SGHRS, CDR2 YFSETQ. This CDR3 spans 13 amino acids. The CDR3 spells CASTHPVTDTQYF. The CDR3 DNA follows: TGCGCCAGCACCCACCCGGTCACAGATACGCAGTATTTT.

This clonotype was seen ten or more times. The CDR3 region is CATSISTSATGELFF. The CDR3 coding sequence is TGTGCCACCAGCATCTCGACTAGCGCCACCGGGGAGCTGTTTTTT. The chain uses TRBV15 and TRBJ2-2, with 8 positions matching TRBD2. The germline V gene encodes CDR1 LNHNV and CDR2 YYDKDF (reference sequence). This CDR3 has 15 amino acids. V was pared by 4 bases and J by 4 bases, with 5 bases of the junction left unmatched. Based on the CDR3 plus reference TRBV15 and TRBJ2-2, the full variable domain is DAMVIQNPRYQVTQFGKPVTLSCSQTLNHNVMYWYQQKSSQAPKLLFHYYDKDFNNEADTPDNFQSRRPNTSFCFLDIRSPGLGDTAMYLCATSISTSATGELFFGEGSRLTVL.

This clonotype was seen just once. The chain has TRBV6-2 or TRBV6-3 and TRBJ2-6, with a tentative D call TRBD2 (6 bases). The germline gives CDR1 MNHEY, CDR2 SVGEGT. V lost 6 bases and J 0 bases, leaving 30 bases between the germline ends. This CDR3 is built from 22 residues. The CDR3 DNA reads as TGTGCCAGCAGGGGGGGAATACAAGGGGAAAAAAATCCCCGCTCTGGGGCCAACGTCCTGACTTTC. Its translation is CASRGGIQGEKNPRSGANVLTF.

In its sample, this clonotype was seen a few times. This chain connects TRBV24-1 to TRBJ2-3; D unresolved. Germline values: CDR1 KGHDR, CDR2 SFDVKD. This CDR3 has 14 amino acids. V was cut by 3 bases and J by 11 bases, with 17 bases left in between. CDR3 protein: CATSDPRNRYWQYF. The CDR3 nucleotides are TGTGCCACCAGTGATCCCAGGAACAGATACTGGCAGTATTTT.